Each of the 7 T cell receptor beta chains below was sequenced from the same sample in a study of cytomegalovirus exposure and HLA in healthy donors. Produced via immunoSEQ multiplex PCR; TCRdb's table is partial and in-frame only. The sample contains fewer than 200,000 clones, about 89% of which appear only once. Sequencing input: PBMCs. Receptors were obtained from a man aged 25-45 years in good health and CMV-seropositive.

The chain carries TRBV9 and TRBJ2-3, with 7 bases matching TRBD1. This CDR3 has 15 residues. Germline V gene sequence: CDR1 SGDLS, CDR2 YYNGEE. Trimming at V came to 4 bases and at J to 3 bases, leaving 8 bases not matched to a gene. CDR3 protein: CASSLRQGKTDTQYF. The CDR3 coding sequence is TGTGCCAGCAGCCTCCGACAGGGAAAGACAGATACGCAGTATTTT.

This clone showed up just a few times. The chain recombines TRBV6-5 with TRBJ1-2; no firm D call. The germline V gene has CDR1 MNHEY and CDR2 SVGAGI. The CDR3 runs 13 residues. V lost 2 bases and J lost 4, with 8 bases in between. As DNA, the CDR3 is TGTGCCAGCAGTTACGGAGAGGGCTATGGCTACACCTTC. Residues: CASSYGEGYGYTF.

In its sample, this clone was seen a few times. The gene calls are TRBV11-2 and TRBJ1-2, with unresolved D. V was pared by 2 bases and J by 2 bases, with 18 bases between. There are 17 residues in the CDR3. Germline CDR1 reads SGHAT; CDR2 reads FQNNGV. This chain's CDR3 is CASSLSPGRSGNYGYTF. The CDR3 coding sequence is TGTGCCAGCAGCTTAAGTCCCGGCCGGTCGGGCAACTATGGCTACACCTTC.

This clone was counted a single time. This chain links TRBV4-3 with TRBJ1-2; TRBD1 matches at 9 bases. The CDR3 has 15 residues. Per the germline V gene, CDR1 is LGHNA and CDR2 is YSLEER. Trimming cost V 3 bases and J 2 bases; bases outside gene matches: 4. The DNA for the CDR3 is TGCGCCAGCAGCCACGGACAGGGGACCAACTATGGCTACACCTTC. This encodes CASSHGQGTNYGYTF.

This clone was recorded once. This chain links TRBV19 with TRBJ1-2; 11 nucleotides line up with TRBD1. The V and J ends lost 4 bases and 4 bases, in that order; junction bases with no gene match: 11. Germline V gene lookup returns CDR1 LNHDA and CDR2 SQIVND (reference sequence). The length of the CDR3 is 17 residues. The CDR3 DNA sequence: TGTGCCAGTAGTACCTTAAGCCGGACAGGGGGCACCTATGGCTACACCTTC. Translated, it gives CASSTLSRTGGTYGYTF. Looking up the rest from reference TRBV19 and TRBJ1-2 gives the full variable domain: DGGITQSPKYLFRKEGQNVTLSCEQNLNHDAMYWYRQDPGQGLRLIYYSQIVNDFQKGDIAEGYSVSREKKESFPLTVTSAQKNPTAFYLCASSTLSRTGGTYGYTFGSGTRLTVV.

This chain uses TRBV7-2 with TRBJ2-7; TRBD2 agrees at 9 bases. Per germline, CDR1 SGHTA and CDR2 FQGNSA. The trim removed 5 bases at V and 2 bases at J, leaving 7 bases unmatched. The CDR3 is made up of 15 amino acids. As DNA, the CDR3 is TGTGCCAGCAGCACCTCTAGCGGGGTAACCTACGAGCAGTACTTC. Translation gives CASSTSSGVTYEQYF.

V usage is TRBV28 and J usage is TRBJ2-1; D is uncertain. Trimming left V 3 bases short and J 10 bases short, with 7 bases between. This CDR3 has 11 amino acids. Per the germline V gene, CDR1 is MDHEN and CDR2 is SYDVKM. The CDR3 loop reads CASSLTREQFF. The CDR3 DNA follows: TGTGCCAGCAGTTTGACCAGGGAGCAGTTCTTC.